This passage covers 18 T cell receptor beta chains from one sample sequenced in a study of blood T cell repertoires in COVID-19. Profiled with immunoSEQ multiplex PCR; TCRdb holds only in-frame clones, not every one. The sample contains roughly 340,000 clones, approximately 90% of which appear only once. Sequencing was carried out using peripheral blood. The receptors derive from a woman aged 18 to 35 who had recovered from COVID-19.

The chain is built from TRBV3-1 (or the pseudogene TRBV3-2) and TRBJ2-6; D gene ambiguous. The CDR3 extends over 14 amino acids. Germline V CDR1 and CDR2: LGHDT, YNNKEL (reference sequence). V was trimmed by 4 bases and J by 1 base, leaving 5 bases between them. The CDR3 DNA follows: TGTGCCAGCAGCCTTATATCTGGGGCCAACGTCCTGACTTTC. This codes for CASSLISGANVLTF.

J is TRBJ2-5 and V is TRBV7-2; no clear D gene. CDR1 is SGHTA, CDR2 FQGNSA, per germline. The V and J ends lost 1 base and 0 bases respectively, with 12 bases between them. The CDR3 has 16 residues. The CDR3 DNA follows: TGTGCCAGCAGCTTAGTCCCCAGAACGTACCAAGAGACCCAGTACTTC. Protein sequence: CASSLVPRTYQETQYF.

The chain uses TRBV6-2 or TRBV6-3 and TRBJ2-7; 13 nucleotides agree with TRBD2. Germline V lookup: CDR1 MNHEY, CDR2 SVGEGT. The V segment lost 2 bases and the J segment 4 bases; nucleotides outside the gene matches: 5. This CDR3 comprises 16 residues. CDR3 loop: CASSYGLAGAFYEQYV. The CDR3 coding sequence is TGTGCCAGCAGTTACGGACTAGCGGGAGCTTTTTACGAGCAGTACGTC.

V is TRBV14 and J is TRBJ2-7; D possibly corresponds to TRBD2 (5 bases). The germline V gene encodes CDR1 SGHDN and CDR2 FVKESK. Trimming left V 0 bases short and J 5 bases short, with 8 bases between. CDR3 length: 13 amino acids. The DNA for the CDR3 is TGTGCCAGCAGCCAAGAAGCCGGGGACGAGCAGTACGTC. Protein: CASSQEAGDEQYV.

The rearrangement uses TRBV24-1 and TRBJ2-1; 15 nucleotides align to TRBD2. CDR3 size: 17 residues. With V trimmed by 5 bases and J by 3 bases, 4 bases remained unmatched. Germline CDR1 is KGHDR and CDR2 is SFDVKD. Here the CDR3 DNA reads TGTGCCACCAGTGCCCGGGGACTAGCGGGAGGCTACAATGAGCAGTTCTTC. This sequence encodes CATSARGLAGGYNEQFF.

The chain combines TRBV10-3 with TRBJ2-1; no firm D call. Germline V gene data show CDR1 as ENHRY and CDR2 as SYGVKD. Trimming stripped 3 bases from V and 7 bases from J, with 10 bases between. The CDR3 has 13 residues. CDR3 bases: TGTGCCATCAGTGAAGGAGTGAAGAATGAGCAGTTCTTC. This sequence encodes CAISEGVKNEQFF.

The chain has TRBV7-2 and TRBJ2-1, with D maybe TRBD2 (5 bases). Germline CDR1 reads SGHTA; CDR2 reads FQGNSA. The CDR3 length is 15 residues. V lost 5 bases to trimming and J lost 10 bases, with 21 bases between them. The CDR3 sequence is CASSKGGNRRWEQFF. The CDR3 nucleotides are TGTGCCAGCAGCAAAGGAGGTAACCGAAGATGGGAGCAGTTCTTC.

J is TRBJ2-7 and V is TRBV24-1; 11 nucleotides match TRBD1. Germline trimming cut 3 bases from V and 8 bases from J; bases unmatched to any gene: 14. This CDR3 comprises 17 residues. From germline, CDR1 is KGHDR and CDR2 SFDVKD. The CDR3 DNA follows: TGTGCCACCAGTGATGAACCAATGCGGGACAGGGGGTACCAGCAGTACGTC. Amino acids: CATSDEPMRDRGYQQYV.

This chain uses TRBV19 with TRBJ2-3; D is undetermined. V was trimmed by 4 bases and J by 0 bases, leaving 17 bases between them. The CDR3 covers 17 residues. Germline V gene lookup returns CDR1 LNHDA and CDR2 SQIVND (reference sequence). The CDR3, as DNA: TGTGCCAGTAGTAGGGCTTATACTGTCCCTAGCACAGATACGCAGTATTTT. Residues: CASSRAYTVPSTDTQYF. Filled out from reference TRBV19 and TRBJ2-3, the complete variable domain reads DGGITQSPKYLFRKEGQNVTLSCEQNLNHDAMYWYRQDPGQGLRLIYYSQIVNDFQKGDIAEGYSVSREKKESFPLTVTSAQKNPTAFYLCASSRAYTVPSTDTQYFGPGTRLTVL.

This chain joins TRBV19 and TRBJ1-1, with TRBD1 matching over 7 bases. The germline CDR1 and CDR2 sequences are LNHDA and SQIVND (reference sequence). This CDR3 has 14 amino acids. The J segment lost 2 bases and the V segment lost 4 bases, leaving 4 bases of the junction unmatched. The CDR3 DNA is TGTGCCAGTAGTAAGACAGGGAGTAACACTGAAGCTTTCTTT. This translates into CASSKTGSNTEAFF. Looking up the rest from reference TRBV19 and TRBJ1-1 gives the full variable domain: DGGITQSPKYLFRKEGQNVTLSCEQNLNHDAMYWYRQDPGQGLRLIYYSQIVNDFQKGDIAEGYSVSREKKESFPLTVTSAQKNPTAFYLCASSKTGSNTEAFFGQGTRLTVV.

As to this clone: An end of the junction differs from the germline gene, which may be a read error. This chain links TRBV29-1 with TRBJ1-2, with 12 positions matching TRBD1. CDR3 length equals 15 residues. Germline-derived CDR1 and CDR2 are SQVTM and ANQGSEA. The CDR3 spells CSVEGTGGDDYGYTF. CDR3 DNA: TGCAGCGTCGAAGGGACAGGGGGCGATGACTATGGCTACACCTTC.

This rearrangement joins TRBV7-2 to TRBJ2-1, with TRBD1 matching over 11 bases. The CDR3 runs 16 residues. Losses at the gene ends were 6 bases for V and 6 bases for J; bases not matched to a gene: 10. Germline loops: CDR1 SGHTA, CDR2 FQGNSA. CDR3 DNA: TGTGCCAGCAGGTCCGGGGGGACAGGGGGTATCAATGAGCAGTTCTTC. It encodes CASRSGGTGGINEQFF.

The V call is TRBV11-2, the J call TRBJ2-7, with 9 bases identical to TRBD1. The germline CDR1 and CDR2 sequences are SGHAT and FQNNGV. V trimming: 5 bases; J trimming: 6 bases; junction bases outside the gene matches: 14. CDR3 length equals 16 residues. The CDR3 region is CASSPLEGQGSSEQYV. The CDR3 nucleotides are TGTGCCAGCAGCCCCTTGGAGGGACAGGGATCCAGCGAGCAGTACGTC.

The chain employs TRBV7-9 and TRBJ2-1; D is possibly TRBD2 (6 bases). V was cut by 5 bases and J by 3 bases, with 14 bases left in between. CDR3 size: 15 residues. Germline CDR1 reads SEHNR; CDR2 reads FQNEAQ (reference sequence). DNA for the CDR3: TGTGCCAGCAGCAAACCGGGACTTATCTACAATGAGCAGTTCTTC. Its translation: CASSKPGLIYNEQFF.

The genes are TRBV7-2 and TRBJ1-5; perhaps TRBD1 as D (5 bases). V lost 3 bases and J lost 1, with 10 bases in between. CDR1 is SGHTA and CDR2 is FQGNSA in the germline V gene. The CDR3 loop spans 15 amino acids. Written as DNA, the CDR3 is TGTGCCAGCAGCTTGGCAGGGATAAGCAATCAGCCCCAGCATTTT. Translating it yields CASSLAGISNQPQHF.

The rearrangement uses TRBV20-1 and TRBJ1-1; D not certain. Germline lookup yields CDR1 DFQATT and CDR2 SNEGSKA (reference sequence). There are 11 residues in the CDR3. Trimming took off 2 bases at V and 10 bases at J, with 11 bases between the two ends. The CDR3 DNA is TGCAGTGCTAGACGATGGGAGGGAGCTTTCTTT. It yields the protein CSARRWEGAFF.

The chain carries TRBV5-1 and TRBJ1-1, with a weak D call TRBD1 (5 bases). V was clipped by 6 bases and J by 8 bases, with 20 bases between them. Germline V gene data show CDR1 as SGHRS and CDR2 as YFSETQ. The length of the CDR3 is 14 residues. CDR3: CASTPGGGTNEAFF. In DNA form, the CDR3 reads TGCGCCAGCACCCCGGGGGGAGGCACCAACGAAGCTTTCTTT.

The chain combines TRBV10-3 with TRBJ1-5; tentative D call: TRBD1 (6 bases). The CDR3 sequence is 10 residues long. Germline assignment: CDR1 ENHRY and CDR2 SYGVKD. CDR3 sequence reads: CGGGRQPQHF. The CDR3, as DNA: TGTGGGGGGGGGCGTCAGCCCCAGCATTTT.